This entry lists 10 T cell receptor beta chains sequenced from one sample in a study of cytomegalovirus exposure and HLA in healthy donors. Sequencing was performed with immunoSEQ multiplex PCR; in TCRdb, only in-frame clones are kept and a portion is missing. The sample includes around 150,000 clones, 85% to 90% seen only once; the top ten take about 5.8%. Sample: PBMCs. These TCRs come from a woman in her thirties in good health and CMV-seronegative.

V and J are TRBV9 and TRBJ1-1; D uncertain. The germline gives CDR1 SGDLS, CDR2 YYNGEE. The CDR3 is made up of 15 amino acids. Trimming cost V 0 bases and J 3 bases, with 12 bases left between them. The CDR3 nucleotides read TGTGCCAGCAGCGTAGAGTTCCGGGCCGACACTGAAGCTTTCTTT. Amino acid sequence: CASSVEFRADTEAFF.

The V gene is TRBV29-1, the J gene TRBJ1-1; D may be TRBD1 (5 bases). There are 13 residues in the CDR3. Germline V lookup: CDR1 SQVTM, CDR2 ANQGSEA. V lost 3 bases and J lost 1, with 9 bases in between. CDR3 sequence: CSVDKGPNTEAFF. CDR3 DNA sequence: TGCAGCGTTGATAAGGGGCCGAACACTGAAGCTTTCTTT.

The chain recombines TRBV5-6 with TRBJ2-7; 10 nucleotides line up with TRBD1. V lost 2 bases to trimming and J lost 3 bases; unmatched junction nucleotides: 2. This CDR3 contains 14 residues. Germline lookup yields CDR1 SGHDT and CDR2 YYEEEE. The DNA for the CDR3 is TGTGCCAGCAGCTTTGGGGACAGGGGCTACGAGCAGTACTTC. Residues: CASSFGDRGYEQYF.

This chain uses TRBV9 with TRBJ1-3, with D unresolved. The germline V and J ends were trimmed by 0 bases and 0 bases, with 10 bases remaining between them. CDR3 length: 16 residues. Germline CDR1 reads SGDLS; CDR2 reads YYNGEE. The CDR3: CASSVDTSVSGNTIYF. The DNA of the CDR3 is TGTGCCAGCAGCGTAGATACCAGCGTCTCTGGAAACACCATATATTTT.

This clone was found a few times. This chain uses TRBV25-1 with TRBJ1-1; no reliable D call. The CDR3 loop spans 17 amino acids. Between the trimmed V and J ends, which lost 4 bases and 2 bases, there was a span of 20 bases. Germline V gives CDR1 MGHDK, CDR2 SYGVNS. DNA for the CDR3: TGTGCCAGCAGTGCTCTACCCGCGGGCACAACTAACACTGAAGCTTTCTTT. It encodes CASSALPAGTTNTEAFF.

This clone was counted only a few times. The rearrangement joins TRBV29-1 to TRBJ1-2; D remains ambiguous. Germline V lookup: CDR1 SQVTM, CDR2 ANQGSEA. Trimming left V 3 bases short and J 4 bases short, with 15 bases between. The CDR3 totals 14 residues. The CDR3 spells CSVDSLGLGYGYTF. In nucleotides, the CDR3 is TGCAGCGTTGATTCACTCGGGTTGGGCTATGGCTACACCTTC.

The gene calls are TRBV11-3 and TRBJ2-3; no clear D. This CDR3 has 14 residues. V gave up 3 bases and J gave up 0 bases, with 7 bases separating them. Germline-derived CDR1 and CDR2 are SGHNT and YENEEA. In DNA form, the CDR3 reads TGTGCCAGCAGCTTCAGTGGGAGCACAGATACGCAGTATTTT. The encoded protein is CASSFSGSTDTQYF.

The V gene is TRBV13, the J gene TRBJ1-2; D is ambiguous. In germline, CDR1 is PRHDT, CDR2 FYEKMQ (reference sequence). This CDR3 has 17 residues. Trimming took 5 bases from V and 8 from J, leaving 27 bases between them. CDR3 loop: CASSPKRAAAVEDGYTF. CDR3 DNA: TGTGCCAGCAGCCCCAAAAGGGCGGCGGCGGTGGAGGACGGCTACACCTTC.

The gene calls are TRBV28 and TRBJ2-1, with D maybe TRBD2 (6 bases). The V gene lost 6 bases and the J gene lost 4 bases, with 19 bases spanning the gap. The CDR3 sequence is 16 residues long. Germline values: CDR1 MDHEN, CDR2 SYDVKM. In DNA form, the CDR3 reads TGTGCCAGCAGGACCCAGCAAGGCGGGGAGTACAATGAGCAGTTCTTC. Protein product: CASRTQQGGEYNEQFF.

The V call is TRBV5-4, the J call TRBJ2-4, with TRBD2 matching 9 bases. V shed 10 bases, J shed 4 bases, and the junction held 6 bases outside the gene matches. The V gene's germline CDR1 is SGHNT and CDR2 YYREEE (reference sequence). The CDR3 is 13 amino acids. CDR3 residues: CAGGLAGKNIQYF. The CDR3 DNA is TGTGCCGGGGGTCTAGCGGGGAAAAACATTCAGTACTTC.